The clone carrying this T cell receptor (beta chain) came up many times. Its antigen remains unknown. Amplification yielded TCR beta CDR3 regions, with RNA transcripts as the source. First-round RT-PCR of the TCR CDR3 relied on the HTBI primer set. TCRdb independently ran MiXCR on the multiplex PCR reads; one entry per CDR3 protein. The sample holds a few hundred thousand distinct CDR3 sequences; roughly an eighth are singletons and the top ten take 5% to 6%. CDR1 and CDR2 from the germline V gene are LGHDT and YNNKEL (reference sequence). The CDR3 is 16 residues long. Deletions cut 4 bases from V and 3 bases from J, with 18 bases between. The source of the sample is a study of T cells in Graves' hyperthyroidism and ophthalmopathy. Study-wide results and caveats: Model output signaled ophthalmopathy a median around 6.9 months ahead of onset.

Sequenced material: blood. This chain joins TRBV3-1 and TRBJ1-1, with a weak D call TRBD1 (5 bases). The TCR comes from a woman under 30 with Graves' hyperthyroidism. This CDR3 reads CASSPWTPLGDTEAFF. Written as DNA, the CDR3 is TGTGCCAGCAGCCCCTGGACACCTTTGGGAGACACTGAAGCTTTCTTT.